What follows is one TCR beta chain and its context. The data derive from a study of blood T cell repertoires in COVID-19. On the study more broadly: Samples representing acute and convalescent COVID-19 were sourced from the United States, Italy and Spain. PBMCs, B-cell-depleted T cells, or T cells were the source of the cDNA or gDNA that made up the material.

As originally analysed: Amplification with reference gene primers provided the estimates of nucleated cell counts. Assay used: immunoSEQ multiplex PCR; TCRdb lists only in-frame clones, some missing. V, J and clone size derive from that table, while D and trimming were established from the DNA sequence. Among about 240,000 clones listed, approximately 78% were seen once. This CDR3 has 14 residues. Trimming shortened V by 5 bases and J by 2 bases, and 9 bases separated the two germline ends. Germline V lookup: CDR1 SGHVS, CDR2 FNYEAQ. This TCR came from a woman aged 55-69 years with active or convalescent COVID-19. J is TRBJ2-2 and V is TRBV7-6, with D possibly matching TRBD1 (5 bases). The specimen was peripheral blood. CDR3 residues: CASSTQGNTGELFF. In DNA, the CDR3 is TGTGCCAGCAGCACCCAGGGAAACACCGGGGAGCTGTTTTTT.